A selection of T cell receptor beta chains follows, all from one sample in a study of T cell responses to AZD1222 COVID-19 vaccine. Sequencing used immunoSEQ multiplex PCR; TCRdb keeps in-frame clones, though not all of them. The profile shows about 130,000 clones, roughly nine tenths of them singletons. The specimen comprised peripheral blood, sampled on day 0 of AZD1222 vaccination. These TCRs come from an adult in good health. CDR3s include the opening cysteine and the closing phenylalanine or tryptophan. Each record gives: CDR3 DNA, CDR3 protein, D gene, V gene, J gene, clone size, CDR3 length. A D gene is named only where the DNA matches it firmly. The listing skips clone size in some rows; elsewhere it reads once, few, many or a size class.

TGTGCCAGCAGTTTATTTGCGACAACCGGGGGGACTGAAGCTTTCTTT,CASSLFATTGGTEAFF,.,TRBV28,TRBJ1-1,.,16
TGCAGTGCAACGACAGGGTCCGAGCAGTACTTC,CSATTGSEQYF,TRBD1,TRBV20-1,TRBJ2-7,.,11
TGTGCCAGCAGTTTATCACTGGGGGCGGGTGAAAAACTGTTTTTT,CASSLSLGAGEKLFF,.,TRBV27,TRBJ1-4,once,15
TGTGCCAGCAGCTTAGAAGGGCGAGAGACCCAGTACTTC,CASSLEGRETQYF,.,TRBV7-2,TRBJ2-5,.,13
TGTGCCAGCAGCCTGAGTTACAGGGGAGAGGATCAGCCCCAGCATTTT,CASSLSYRGEDQPQHF,TRBD1,TRBV14,TRBJ1-5,.,16
TGTGCCAGCTCACCACAGGGGTTAGGCACTGAAGCTTTCTTT,CASSPQGLGTEAFF,.,TRBV18,TRBJ1-1,.,14
TGTGCCAGCAGCTTAGGGGGTTATAGCAATCAGCCCCAGCATTTT,CASSLGGYSNQPQHF,.,TRBV11-2,TRBJ1-5,.,15
TGTGCCAGCAGCGCAGGGGAGTCGGAGACCCAGTACTTC,CASSAGESETQYF,.,TRBV11-3,TRBJ2-5,.,13
TGTGCCAGCAGTACCGACATCCGGGAAAAACTGTTTTTT,CASSTDIREKLFF,.,TRBV7-6,TRBJ1-4,.,13
TGTGCCAGCAGCTTAGCGCTCCGGGCCGGGGGTGGTGAAAAACTGTTTTTT,CASSLALRAGGGEKLFF,.,TRBV7-9,TRBJ1-4,.,17
TGTGCCAGCAGCCCCGCACAGAATACCTACGAGCAGTACTTC,CASSPAQNTYEQYF,.,TRBV7-8,TRBJ2-7,.,14
TGCAGCGTTGATGTGAGGCAGACTGAAGCTTTCTTT,CSVDVRQTEAFF,.,TRBV29-1,TRBJ1-1,.,12
TGTGCCAGCGCTTTCGGGACTCCGGAAACCTACGAGCAGTACTTC,CASAFGTPETYEQYF,.,TRBV7-3,TRBJ2-7,.,15
TGTGCCAGCAGCCAAACAGGGGGCGACTATGGCTACACCTTC,CASSQTGGDYGYTF,TRBD1,TRBV3-1/TRBV3-2,TRBJ1-2,.,14
TGTGCCAGCAGTGACCGACAGGGGGCGGTTGATACGCAGTATTTT,CASSDRQGAVDTQYF,TRBD1,TRBV6-1,TRBJ2-3,.,15
TGTGCCAGCAGCTTAGTCTGGGGCAGGAAATCCCGGGGCTACACCTTC,CASSLVWGRKSRGYTF,.,TRBV7-2,TRBJ1-2,.,16
TGTGCCAGCAGCCGGACAGGATCTAACTATGGCTACACCTTC,CASSRTGSNYGYTF,TRBD1,TRBV3-1/TRBV3-2,TRBJ1-2,.,14
TGTGCCAGTAGTATTGAGTTCGGGAACCTCCACTTT,CASSIEFGNLHF,.,TRBV19,TRBJ1-6,.,12
TGTGCCAGCTCACCATCGAACCGATTATCCTATGGCTACACCTTC,CASSPSNRLSYGYTF,.,TRBV18,TRBJ1-2,.,15
TGTGCCAGCAGGAGCCCCCGGGTCTCGCCGGATGAGCAGTTCTTC,CASRSPRVSPDEQFF,.,TRBV6-5,TRBJ2-1,.,15
TGTGCCAGTAGTCTCCGGACAGGGAGCCACGAGCAGTACTTC,CASSLRTGSHEQYF,TRBD1,TRBV19,TRBJ2-7,.,14
TGTGCCAGCAGGGCCCCCGGGACAGGGGCGTCAGAGACCCAGTACTTC,CASRAPGTGASETQYF,TRBD1,TRBV5-4,TRBJ2-5,.,16
TGTGCCAGCGAGGGACAATATAATTCACCCCTCCACTTT,CASEGQYNSPLHF,.,TRBV2,TRBJ1-6,.,13
TGTGCCAGCAGCTCCACCAGGGAGGCAGATGAGCAGTTCTTC,CASSSTREADEQFF,.,TRBV7-3,TRBJ2-1,once,14
TGTGCCAGTAGTGCATCTACCGGGACAGGGGGCTACTATGGCTACACCTTC,CASSASTGTGGYYGYTF,TRBD1,TRBV19,TRBJ1-2,.,17
TGTGCCAGCAGCTCCTCACCACTAGCGGGGCCAGATACGCAGTATTTT,CASSSSPLAGPDTQYF,TRBD2,TRBV11-2,TRBJ2-3,.,16
TGTGCCAGCAGCTTAGAAGAAGGTTCACCCCTCCACTTT,CASSLEEGSPLHF,.,TRBV7-8,TRBJ1-6,.,13
TGCGCCAGCAGCCAATCCCCCGGGACAGGTAGCACTGAAGCTTTCTTT,CASSQSPGTGSTEAFF,TRBD1,TRBV4-3,TRBJ1-1,.,16
TGTGCCAGCAGCTTAGGGTTCGAGGAGTTCGGGGAGCTGTTTTTT,CASSLGFEEFGELFF,.,TRBV11-3,TRBJ2-2,.,15
TGCAGCGTTGCACCGAGCGGGACAGAGACCCAGTACTTC,CSVAPSGTETQYF,TRBD2,TRBV29-1,TRBJ2-5,.,13
TGTGCCAGCAGCTTAGTAAGGGGAGCCTCTAATGAAAAACTGTTTTTT,CASSLVRGASNEKLFF,.,TRBV7-2,TRBJ1-4,.,16
TGTGCCAGCAGCGGCCGGGACCAAAATAGGTACGAGCAGTACTTC,CASSGRDQNRYEQYF,.,TRBV7-9,TRBJ2-7,once,15
TGTGCCATCAGTGAGTCTTTCTTCTCTGGAAACACCATATATTTT,CAISESFFSGNTIYF,.,TRBV10-3,TRBJ1-3,.,15
TGCGCCAGCGCTCCGGGATCCGGAAACACCATATATTTT,CASAPGSGNTIYF,.,TRBV10-2,TRBJ1-3,.,13
TGTGCCAGCAGCTTAAACAGGCCCTCTGGGGCCAACGTCCTGACTTTC,CASSLNRPSGANVLTF,.,TRBV7-2,TRBJ2-6,.,16
TGTGCCAGCAGGCCACCTGGAGGGGGAGGACAGCCCCAGCATTTT,CASRPPGGGGQPQHF,.,TRBV6-5,TRBJ1-5,.,15
TGTGCCAGCAGCGCCAGGGGGCTGGACATTCAGTACTTC,CASSARGLDIQYF,TRBD1,TRBV5-5,TRBJ2-4,.,13
TGTGCCAGCGCCAGACTAGCGGGGGGGCTGACAGATACGCAGTATTTT,CASARLAGGLTDTQYF,TRBD2,TRBV18,TRBJ2-3,.,16
TGTGCCAGCAGCCATCCGAGCCTCTCCTACAATGAGCAGTTCTTC,CASSHPSLSYNEQFF,.,TRBV7-3,TRBJ2-1,.,15
TGTGCCAGCATAGGGGGGAGCAATCAGCCCCAGCATTTT,CASIGGSNQPQHF,.,TRBV12-3/TRBV12-4,TRBJ1-5,.,13
TGTGCCACAGTGGATGGGGTTGACTACGAGCAGTACTTC,CATVDGVDYEQYF,.,TRBV12-3/TRBV12-4,TRBJ2-7,.,13
TGTGCCAGCAGCCTGGCTGGGGAGACCCAGTACTTC,CASSLAGETQYF,.,TRBV11-1,TRBJ2-5,.,12
TGTGCCAGCAGCGTAGCGACAGGTATCAATGAAAAACTGTTTTTT,CASSVATGINEKLFF,.,TRBV9,TRBJ1-4,.,15
TGTGCCAGTAGTCCGCCTAGCGGTGGAGGCGGGGAGCTGTTTTTT,CASSPPSGGGGELFF,TRBD2,TRBV19,TRBJ2-2,.,15
TGCGCCAGCAGCCCACGAGAAGGGGGCGGTTATGGCTACACCTTC,CASSPREGGGYGYTF,TRBD1,TRBV4-3,TRBJ1-2,.,15
TGCAGCGTTGAGGGAATCGGGGAATTTGGTACAGATACGCAGTATTTT,CSVEGIGEFGTDTQYF,.,TRBV29-1,TRBJ2-3,.,16
TGCGCCAGCAGCTTTAGGATTACAGGGGGGACGAACACCGGGGAGCTGTTTTTT,CASSFRITGGTNTGELFF,TRBD1,TRBV5-1,TRBJ2-2,.,18
TGTGCCAGCAGATCCTCACAGGGACGGATCTACGAGCAGTACTTC,CASRSSQGRIYEQYF,.,TRBV28,TRBJ2-7,.,15
TGTGCCAGCAGCTTAGCGGGGGGTGGAGAGACCCAGTACTTC,CASSLAGGGETQYF,.,TRBV7-2,TRBJ2-5,.,14
TGTGCCAGCAGTTTCCCTGATAGGGGCCCCGATACGAGACTTTCCTACGAGCAGTACTTC,CASSFPDRGPDTRLSYEQYF,.,TRBV27,TRBJ2-7,.,20